This T cell receptor beta chain was observed in a study of OX40 agonist ivuxolimab in advanced cancers. Regarding the study as a whole: CD8+ T cells were the subset that, on average, had more expanded clones than CD4+.

On this clone itself: Its antigen is as yet unknown.

TCRdb keeps only in-frame clones here, not all; method: immunoSEQ multiplex PCR. The data contain roughly 71,000 clones, approximately 88% of them seen just once; the ten biggest clones take up under 0.7%. Germline V gene lookup returns CDR1 SGHRS and CDR2 YFSETQ. V lost 7 bases to trimming and J lost 4 bases, with 10 bases between them. The CDR3 spans 12 residues. Sequences were derived from CD4+ or CD8+ T cells sorted from blood, sampled in a trial of the OX40 agonist ivuxolimab. The sequence was collected from an adult with an advanced solid tumor such as melanoma, head and neck, liver or kidney cancer. This sequence joins TRBV5-1 and TRBJ2-3; D is possibly TRBD1 (6 bases). The CDR3 loop reads CASGTGSDTQYF. As DNA, the CDR3 is TGCGCCAGCGGAACAGGGTCAGATACGCAGTATTTT. Full variable domain (remainder filled in from reference TRBV5-1 and TRBJ2-3): KAGVTQTPRYLIKTRGQQVTLSCSPISGHRSVSWYQQTPGQGLQFLFEYFSETQRNKGNFPGRFSGRQFSNSRSEMNVSTLELGDSALYLCASGTGSDTQYFGPGTRLTVL.